Listed below are T cell receptor beta chains from one sample, sequenced in a study of regulatory T cells in long-lasting Graves disease. TCRdb used MiXCR to reprocess the multiplex PCR reads, holding one entry per CDR3 protein. In the table there are over 650,000 distinct CDR3 sequences, around 30% of which are singletons. The sample here was peripheral blood mononuclear cells (PBMCs), taken when the disease was refractory, from a patient treated with antithyroid drugs. All receptors come from a female donor with Graves disease. Each CDR3 is given with its conserved first and last residue.

V	J	CDR3
TRBV7-9	TRBJ2-5	CASSPGDSGSETQYF
TRBV11-2	TRBJ2-5	CASSLTWTGAETQYF
TRBV29-1	TRBJ1-2	CSAHEGGYGYTF
TRBV7-2	TRBJ1-1	CASSLVRLTEAFF
TRBV11-2	TRBJ1-2	CASSLLRARSDYGYTF
TRBV11-1	TRBJ1-2	CASSLGRGRQNTNYGYTF
TRBV20-1	TRBJ1-3	CSASRDNSGNTIYF
TRBV18	TRBJ2-2	CASSPPIPNTGELFF
TRBV2	TRBJ2-7	CASRLTGTETYEQYF
TRBV4-1	TRBJ1-1	CASSPRPERANTEAFF
TRBV2	TRBJ1-4	CASSLVIGTRGEKLFF
TRBV24-1	TRBJ1-5	CATSVGTGVYQPQHF
TRBV10-3	TRBJ1-2	CAISVRDDYGYTF
TRBV6-5	TRBJ2-7	CASSYGLAGGYEQYF
TRBV12-3/TRBV12-4	TRBJ2-7	CASSSHLDRASRNEQYF
TRBV3-1	TRBJ1-1	CASSQETNEAFF
TRBV28	TRBJ1-6	CASRSDRGYNSPLHF
TRBV29-1	TRBJ2-7	CSVEAWRGRSSYEQYF
TRBV10-3	TRBJ2-2	CAISVSADGELFF
TRBV12-5	TRBJ2-7	CASGLGTGQYEQYF
TRBV7-8	TRBJ1-1	CASSLGRPTEAFF
TRBV18	TRBJ2-5	CASSPPGTAQETQYF
TRBV13	TRBJ2-5	CASSLGHSPGTQYF
TRBV27	TRBJ1-1	CASCDRANTEAFF
TRBV3-1	TRBJ2-7	CASSQEGTSYEQYF
TRBV20-1	TRBJ1-2	CSARDSLNYGYTF
TRBV12-3/TRBV12-4	TRBJ1-1	CASSFRVTRPTEAFF
TRBV10-3	TRBJ2-3	CAITGRGRGQTDTQYF
TRBV29-1	TRBJ1-1	CSVRHRDRGNTEAFF
TRBV28	TRBJ2-7	CASSFWLAGVEQYF
TRBV4-1	TRBJ1-5	CASSQEGSGSNQPQHF
TRBV2	TRBJ1-2	CASRKGQGRYGYTF
TRBV20-1	TRBJ2-7	CSAERGSSGRGEQYF
TRBV7-9	TRBJ1-5	CASSLSGTGQPQHF
TRBV29-1	TRBJ1-1	CSVEEGQGFTEAFF
TRBV12-3/TRBV12-4	TRBJ1-2	CASSFGPAGNYGYTF
TRBV2	TRBJ2-6	CASKTGSGANVLTF
TRBV3-1	TRBJ2-6	CASSRGQVSGANVLTF
TRBV12-3/TRBV12-4	TRBJ1-1	CASTQDRWGTEAFF
TRBV7-9	TRBJ2-7	CASSLASSQGYEQYF